Each of the 10 T cell receptor beta chains below was sequenced from the same sample in a study of regulatory T cells in long-lasting Graves disease. HTBI primers from iRepertoire and Arm-PCR of CDR3 regions yielded the TCR beta libraries. TCRdb recomputed calls from the multiplex PCR reads with MiXCR, one row per CDR3 protein. The sample lists more than 400,000 distinct CDR3 sequences, under 20% occurring once. Time point specified: newly diagnosed GD, antithyroid drugs for less than 3 months. PBMC RNA served as the TCR library source. These same data were also listed under a study on T cells in Graves' hyperthyroidism and ophthalmopathy.

The starting material was peripheral blood mononuclear cells (PBMCs), obtained at new diagnosis, from a patient treated with antithyroid drugs. These receptors were collected from a man aged 40-49 years with Graves disease.

This clonotype has ten or more counts. Here the CDR3 reads CASSSHAGAETQYF. As DNA, the CDR3 is TGTGCCAGCAGTTCTCACGCGGGGGCAGAGACCCAGTACTTC. The chain joins TRBV7-9 to TRBJ2-5; TRBD2 is a possible D gene (7 bases). The CDR3 runs to 14 residues. V was cut by 6 bases and J by 4 bases, with 15 bases left in between. Germline CDR1 SEHNR, CDR2 FQNEAQ (reference sequence).

This clonotype was seen ten or more times. The CDR3 sequence: CATSQQDTQYF. CDR3 coding DNA: TGTGCCACTTCCCAGCAAGATACGCAGTATTTT. V gene TRBV2 combines with J gene TRBJ2-3; D unclear. V lost 10 bases and J lost 5, with 10 bases in between. The CDR3 is made up of 11 amino acids. CDR1 SNHLY and CDR2 FYNNEI come from the germline V gene.

This clonotype was observed a few times. The rearrangement joins TRBV5-1 to TRBJ2-1; D is undetermined. The CDR3 totals 13 residues. CDR1 is SGHRS, CDR2 YFSETQ, per germline. V dropped 4 bases and J dropped 9 bases, with 14 bases sitting between them. The CDR3 DNA reads as TGCGCCAGCAGCCTTAGCTACATTCGTGAGCAGTTCTTC. It translates to CASSLSYIREQFF.

This rearrangement joins TRBV9 to TRBJ2-1; no definite D call. Trimming removed 2 bases at V and 5 bases at J, with 8 bases between. The V gene's germline CDR1 is SGDLS and CDR2 YYNGEE. This CDR3 is 13 amino acids long. The DNA of the CDR3 is TGTGCCAGCAGCGTTAATACCCACAATGAGCAGTTCTTC. This encodes CASSVNTHNEQFF. Drawing the rest from reference TRBV9 and TRBJ2-1, the complete variable domain is DSGVTQTPKHLITATGQRVTLRCSPRSGDLSVYWYQQSLDQGLQFLIQYYNGEERAKGNILERFSAQQFPDLHSELNLSSLELGDSALYFCASSVNTHNEQFFGPGTRLTVL.

This clonotype was counted at least ten times. This chain uses TRBV3-1 with TRBJ2-7; TRBD1 or TRBD2 may be the D gene (5 bases each). This CDR3 is 15 amino acids long. Germline CDR1 and CDR2: LGHDT and YNNKEL (reference sequence). Trimming pared 4 bases from V and 0 bases from J, leaving 13 bases between. CDR3 loop: CASSPYTGGSYEQYF. Here the CDR3 DNA reads TGTGCCAGCAGCCCCTACACAGGAGGCTCCTACGAGCAGTACTTC.

This clonotype was seen at least ten times. The V call is TRBV5-1, the J call TRBJ2-2, with D perhaps TRBD1 (6 bases). V lost 4 bases and J lost 0, with 16 bases in between. Germline V gene lookup returns CDR1 SGHRS and CDR2 YFSETQ. This CDR3 spans 17 amino acids. CDR3 nucleotides: TGCGCCAGCAGCCCCGCTGACAGGTTGGCGAACACCGGGGAGCTGTTTTTT. The encoded protein is CASSPADRLANTGELFF.

A single count supports this clonotype. The chain links TRBV20-1 to TRBJ2-5; a weak D match, TRBD2 (6 bases). The V end lost 3 bases, the J end lost 5 bases, and 10 bases lay between the germline ends. Per the germline V gene, CDR1 is DFQATT and CDR2 is SNEGSKA (reference sequence). The CDR3 runs 12 residues. The CDR3 spells CSASPGVETQYF. Written as DNA, the CDR3 is TGCAGTGCTAGTCCGGGAGTGGAGACCCAGTACTTC.

Turning to this clonotype: A much larger clone differs from this one at a single base, so this may be a read error. The chain combines TRBV10-3 with TRBJ2-5, with 8 bases lining up with TRBD1. The CDR3 is 15 residues long. CDR1 is ENHRY and CDR2 is SYGVKD in the germline V gene. In DNA form, the CDR3 reads TGTGCCTTCAGTGCCACAGGGGGAATGGAAGAGACCCAGTACTTC. This encodes CAFSATGGMEETQYF.

This clonotype has a handful of counts. The rearrangement uses TRBV2 and TRBJ1-5; D is ambiguous. Trimming took 6 bases from V and 0 from J, leaving 6 bases between them. There are 13 residues in the CDR3. CDR1 SNHLY and CDR2 FYNNEI come from the germline V gene. The CDR3 DNA is TGTGCCAGCAGCGCGAATAGCAATCAGCCCCAGCATTTT. This sequence encodes CASSANSNQPQHF.

About this clonotype itself: Possible read error: a much larger clone is one base away. The chain joins TRBV18 to TRBJ2-7, with D maybe TRBD1 (5 bases). Germline CDR1 KGHSH, CDR2 LQKENI. V shed 5 bases and J shed 1 base, with 18 bases lying between them. CDR3 length: 16 residues. CDR3: CASSAISGNESYEQYF. The CDR3 DNA reads as TGTGCCAGCTCAGCAATCTCAGGGAATGAGTCCTACGAGCAGTACTTC.